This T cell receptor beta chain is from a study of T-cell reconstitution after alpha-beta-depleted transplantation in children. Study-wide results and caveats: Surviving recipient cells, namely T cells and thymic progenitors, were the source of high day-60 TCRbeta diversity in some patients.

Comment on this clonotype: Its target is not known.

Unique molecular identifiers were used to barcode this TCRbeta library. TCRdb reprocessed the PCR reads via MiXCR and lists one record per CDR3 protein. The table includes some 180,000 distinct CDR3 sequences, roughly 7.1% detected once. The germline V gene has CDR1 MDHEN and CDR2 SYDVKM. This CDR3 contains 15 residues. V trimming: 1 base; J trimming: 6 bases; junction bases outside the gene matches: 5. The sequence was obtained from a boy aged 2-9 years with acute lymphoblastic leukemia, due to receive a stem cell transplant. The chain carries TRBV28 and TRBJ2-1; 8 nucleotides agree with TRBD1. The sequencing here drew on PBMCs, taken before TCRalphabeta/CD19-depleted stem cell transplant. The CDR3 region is CASSLSGTGINEQFF. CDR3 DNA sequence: TGTGCCAGCAGTTTATCCGGGACAGGCATCAATGAGCAGTTCTTC.